The T cell receptor beta chain under discussion was sequenced for a study of cytomegalovirus exposure and HLA in healthy donors. Germline CDR1 is SQVTM and CDR2 is ANQGSEA. The CDR3 is 14 amino acids. V shed 4 bases and J shed 3 bases, with 13 bases lying between them. PCR amplification relied on 60 Vbeta primers (plus 13 Jbeta primers). Assay used: immunoSEQ multiplex PCR; TCRdb lists only in-frame clones, some missing. The table lists approximately 160,000 clones, approximately 80% of them singletons. General study results and limits: Indistinguishability led to the exclusion of some V segments, TRBV6-2 and TRBV6-3 included.

As to this clone: Its antigen is undetermined.

Healthy people donating bone marrow made up the donors. This chain connects TRBV29-1 to TRBJ1-3, with D uncertain. The source of this sequence is a man aged 30-40 years in good health and CMV-seropositive. The specimen was PBMCs. CDR3 residues: CSVAAGVGGNTIYF. The DNA of the CDR3 is TGCAGCGTTGCAGCGGGTGTAGGTGGAAACACCATATATTTT. The full variable domain, rest sourced from reference TRBV29-1 and TRBJ1-3, is SAVISQKPSRDICQRGTSLTIQCQVDSQVTMMFWYRQQPGQSLTLIATANQGSEATYESGFVIDKFPISRPNLTFSTLTVSNMSPEDSSIYLCSVAAGVGGNTIYFGEGSWLTVV.